One T cell receptor beta chain is described in this entry. The sample comes from a study of blood T cell repertoires in COVID-19. At the level of the study: Acute and convalescent COVID-19 specimens originated in the United States, Italy and Spain.

Only in-frame clones appear in the TCRdb table, and some are missing; sequencing was by immunoSEQ multiplex PCR. The profile shows around 92,000 clones, roughly 88% of them singletons. Germline V gives CDR1 GTSNPN, CDR2 SVGIG (reference sequence). V was clipped by 5 bases and J by 4 bases, with 12 bases between them. This CDR3 comprises 12 residues. Sequencing input: peripheral blood. The V gene is TRBV30, the J gene TRBJ2-7, with D tentatively TRBD2 (6 bases). The TCR comes from a human donor in a cohort sampled during active COVID-19. The CDR3 loop is CAWSEGLYEQYF. The CDR3, as DNA: TGTGCCTGGTCGGAGGGGTTGTACGAGCAGTACTTC.